These 19 T cell receptor beta chains originate from one sample sequenced in a study of blood T cell repertoires in COVID-19. The method was immunoSEQ multiplex PCR; TCRdb's version includes in-frame clones alone and lacks a portion of them. The sample records 200,000 to 250,000 clones, about 83% being singletons. Input material: peripheral blood. The receptors derive from a woman between 50 and 59 years old with acute or convalescent COVID-19.

The rearrangement links TRBV6-2 or TRBV6-3 to TRBJ1-6, with 7 positions matching TRBD1. The CDR3 length is 16 residues. The ends lost 5 bases at V and 3 bases at J; junction bases unmatched: 7. CDR1 MNHEY and CDR2 SVGEGT come from the germline V gene. In nucleotides, the CDR3 is TGTGCCAGCAGTCCCGGACAGGACTTCTATAATTCACCCCTCCACTTT. Its translation: CASSPGQDFYNSPLHF.

The chain joins TRBV5-1 to TRBJ2-7; TRBD2 might be the D (6 bases). V was cut by 4 bases and J by 5 bases, with 19 bases left in between. CDR3 size: 15 residues. Germline lookup yields CDR1 SGHRS and CDR2 YFSETQ. The chain's CDR3 is CASSPRDSSTNEQYF. CDR3 DNA sequence: TGCGCCAGCAGCCCCCGGGACTCCTCTACGAACGAGCAGTACTTC. The whole variable domain, filled in from reference TRBV5-1 and TRBJ2-7, reads KAGVTQTPRYLIKTRGQQVTLSCSPISGHRSVSWYQQTPGQGLQFLFEYFSETQRNKGNFPGRFSGRQFSNSRSEMNVSTLELGDSALYLCASSPRDSSTNEQYFGPGTRLTVT.

The chain uses TRBV5-1 and TRBJ2-3, with D hard to call. This CDR3 comprises 11 residues. The V end was cut by 5 bases, the J end by 6 bases, with 7 bases between. Germline V CDR1 and CDR2: SGHRS, YFSETQ. This CDR3 reads CASRRGDTQYF. The CDR3 nucleotides are TGCGCCAGCAGACGAGGTGATACGCAGTATTTT.

The chain has TRBV5-1 and TRBJ2-2; D not certain. The CDR3 has 12 amino acids. From germline, CDR1 is SGHRS and CDR2 YFSETQ. V shed 4 bases and J shed 4 bases, with 5 bases lying between them. In DNA form, the CDR3 reads TGCGCCAGCAGCCTCTCCACCGGGGAGCTGTTTTTT. This encodes CASSLSTGELFF.

This chain links TRBV25-1 with TRBJ2-1, with 9 bases matching TRBD1. The CDR3 runs to 12 residues. V was pared by 10 bases and J by 7 bases, with 5 bases of the junction left unmatched. Germline CDR1 is MGHDK and CDR2 is SYGVNS. For the CDR3, the DNA is TGTGCCACCGAACAGGGGGCTAATGAGCAGTTCTTC. This codes for CATEQGANEQFF.

The rearrangement joins TRBV11-2 to TRBJ2-5; 10 bases line up with TRBD1. The CDR3 totals 15 residues. J gave up 3 bases and V 8 bases, and 9 bases lay outside the gene matches. The V gene's germline CDR1 is SGHAT and CDR2 FQNNGV. CDR3 in DNA: TGTGCCAGCCGGCTCCGGACAGGGGGAAAAGAGACCCAGTACTTC. Its protein is CASRLRTGGKETQYF.

The genes are TRBV5-6 and TRBJ2-7; no clear D. V lost 0 bases and J 3 bases, leaving 7 bases between the germline ends. CDR3 size: 13 residues. Germline-derived CDR1 and CDR2 are SGHDT and YYEEEE. The CDR3 loop is CASSLGGHYEQYF. Written as DNA, the CDR3 is TGTGCCAGCAGCTTGGGAGGCCACTACGAGCAGTACTTC.

This sequence joins TRBV9 and TRBJ2-2; D is ambiguous. V was clipped by 0 bases and J by 2 bases, with 8 bases between them. Germline V gives CDR1 SGDLS, CDR2 YYNGEE. This CDR3 spans 15 amino acids. Written as DNA, the CDR3 is TGTGCCAGCAGCGTAGGCACAGCTAACACCGGGGAGCTGTTTTTT. This codes for CASSVGTANTGELFF.

This clone was counted a few times. The chain has TRBV7-2 and TRBJ2-7; weak D call: TRBD1 (5 bases). The germline V gene has CDR1 SGHTA and CDR2 FQGNSA. This CDR3 has 15 residues. Trimming stripped 2 bases from V and 1 base from J, with 12 bases between. In nucleotides, the CDR3 is TGTGCCAGCAGCTTACTTGTGGGGCTTTCCTACGAGCAGTACTTC. Its translation: CASSLLVGLSYEQYF.

The genes are TRBV7-3 and TRBJ2-3, with D perhaps matching TRBD2 (6 bases). The CDR3 covers 12 residues. Per the germline V gene, CDR1 is SGHTA and CDR2 is FQGTGA. V was clipped by 3 bases and J by 10 bases, with 11 bases between them. The CDR3 nucleotides are TGTGCCAGCAGCTTGGAGGGGTTACCGCAGTATTTT. It specifies CASSLEGLPQYF.

The rearrangement joins TRBV4-1 to TRBJ2-5, with D perhaps matching TRBD2 (6 bases). Trimming removed 0 bases at V and 4 bases at J, with 9 bases between. The CDR3 totals 14 residues. Germline V gene sequence: CDR1 MGHRA, CDR2 YSYEKL. This CDR3 is CASSQEDYRETQYF. In nucleotides, the CDR3 is TGCGCCAGCAGCCAAGAGGACTACCGAGAGACCCAGTACTTC.

The V gene is TRBV19, the J gene TRBJ1-1, with TRBD1 matching 9 bases. CDR3 length: 13 amino acids. V lost 7 bases to trimming and J lost 5 bases; unmatched junction nucleotides: 5. Germline CDR1 reads LNHDA; CDR2 reads SQIVND (reference sequence). CDR3 protein: CASIVTGGTEAFF. The CDR3 DNA follows: TGTGCCAGTATAGTGACAGGGGGGACTGAAGCTTTCTTT.

The chain recombines TRBV7-6 with TRBJ1-4; D ambiguous. V lost 5 bases and J 0 bases, leaving 4 bases between the germline ends. Germline assignment: CDR1 SGHVS and CDR2 FNYEAQ. This CDR3 spans 13 amino acids. The CDR3: CASSLSTNEKLFF. CDR3 nucleotides: TGTGCCAGCAGCCTTTCAACTAATGAAAAACTGTTTTTT.

This clone was detected a few times. The CDR3 loop is CASSNAGGVQRDQPQHF. The CDR3 DNA reads as TGTGCCAGCAGCAATGCTGGAGGAGTCCAGCGGGATCAGCCCCAGCATTTT. The rearrangement uses TRBV21-1 and TRBJ1-5. TRBV21-1 is deemed a pseudogene. The CDR3 spans 17 residues.

J is TRBJ1-1 and V is TRBV6-5; the match to TRBD1 covers 9 bases. This CDR3 is built from 14 residues. With V trimmed by 6 bases and J by 4 bases, 6 bases remained unmatched. Germline V gene lookup returns CDR1 MNHEY and CDR2 SVGAGI. The CDR3 is CASSLGQGFTEAFF. The DNA for the CDR3 is TGTGCCAGCAGCTTAGGACAGGGGTTCACTGAAGCTTTCTTT.

The rearrangement links TRBV11-1 to TRBJ2-7; D is unclear. The V gene's germline CDR1 is SGHAT and CDR2 FQDESV (reference sequence). V was clipped by 8 bases and J by 7 bases, with 18 bases between them. This CDR3 has 13 residues. Here the CDR3 reads CASAVYCFDEQYF. CDR3 DNA sequence: TGTGCCAGCGCAGTATATTGCTTCGATGAGCAGTACTTC.

The rearrangement joins TRBV3-1 (or the pseudogene TRBV3-2) to TRBJ1-4; D gene uncertain. CDR1 is LGHDT, CDR2 YNNKEL, per germline (reference sequence). V was cut by 0 bases and J by 5 bases, with 4 bases left in between. CDR3 length: 13 amino acids. The CDR3 region is CASSQDRNEKLFF. Written as DNA, the CDR3 is TGTGCCAGCAGCCAAGATCGGAATGAAAAACTGTTTTTT.

The chain has TRBV6-5 and TRBJ1-6, with D possibly being TRBD1 (5 bases). This CDR3 comprises 13 residues. V lost 10 bases and J lost 8, with 15 bases in between. Per germline, CDR1 MNHEY and CDR2 SVGAGI. CDR3 sequence reads: CATFDRGDSPLHF. CDR3 nucleotide sequence: TGTGCCACCTTCGACAGAGGTGATTCACCCCTCCACTTT.

This clone has just one count. The gene calls are TRBV27 and TRBJ2-5, with TRBD2 identical over 13 bases. This CDR3 is 14 amino acids long. The germline V gene encodes CDR1 MNHEY and CDR2 SMNVEV (reference sequence). V shed 6 bases, J shed 6 bases, and the junction held 4 bases outside the gene matches. CDR3: CASRGLAGPQTQYF. The CDR3 nucleotides read TGTGCCAGCAGGGGACTAGCGGGGCCTCAGACCCAGTACTTC.